This TCR beta chain was retrieved from a study of blood T cell repertoires in COVID-19. Whole-study context: COVID-19 samples collected from the United States, Italy and Spain covered acute and convalescent phases.

Clinical histories supplied by participants themselves formed the basis of cohort assignment. The protocol was immunoSEQ multiplex PCR, while the TCRdb copy is restricted to in-frame clones and leaves out a portion. The sample consists of hundreds of thousands of clones, approximately 86% of them appearing once. The sequencing input was PBMCs or T cells enriched from blood (not recorded which). The clonotype was recovered from a middle-aged woman with acute COVID-19.

CDR3 region: CASSLDRAGHEQYF. The CDR3 coding sequence is TGTGCCAGCAGCCTAGACAGGGCCGGACACGAGCAGTACTTC. The genes are TRBV2 and TRBJ2-7; 7 bases map to TRBD1. This CDR3 region has 14 residues. The V and J ends lost 6 bases and 5 bases, in that order; junction bases with no gene match: 10. Per germline, CDR1 SNHLY and CDR2 FYNNEI.